The next 10 T cell receptor beta chains were all read from a single sample in a study of T cell repertoires in cytomegalovirus infection. Their recognized antigens are unknown. MiXCR, run by TCRdb on the reads, gives a single entry per CDR3 protein. In the table there are 360,000 or so distinct CDR3 sequences, roughly a third of which are singletons. Material: cultured PBMCs, obtained from culture after CMV antigen stimulation. The source of these receptors is a human donor in good health (CMV status not recorded). Some clones in this sample may be carry-over from other donors' samples.

V is TRBV11-2 and J is TRBJ2-5, with no clear D. Germline lookup yields CDR1 SGHAT and CDR2 FQNNGV. The CDR3 totals 16 residues. Trimming left V 2 bases short and J 4 bases short, with 17 bases between. The CDR3 sequence: CASSLLTGASGETQYF. CDR3 sequence (DNA): TGTGCCAGCAGCTTACTCACCGGAGCGAGTGGAGAGACCCAGTACTTC. Using reference TRBV11-2 and TRBJ2-5 for the parts outside the CDR3, the full variable domain is EAGVAQSPRYKIIEKRQSVAFWCNPISGHATLYWYQQILGQGPKLLIQFQNNGVVDDSQLPKDRFSAERLKGVDSTLKIQPAKLEDSAVYLCASSLLTGASGETQYFGPGTRLLVL.

The V call is TRBV7-9, the J call TRBJ2-6; 12 bases agree with TRBD2. The trim removed 5 bases at V and 2 bases at J, leaving 4 bases unmatched. CDR1 and CDR2 from the germline V gene are SEHNR and FQNEAQ (reference sequence). The CDR3 is 17 amino acids. CDR3 nucleotides: TGTGCCAGCAGCACACGACTAGCGGGAGCTGGGGCCAACGTCCTGACTTTC. As protein: CASSTRLAGAGANVLTF.

The V call is TRBV7-2, the J call TRBJ2-3; 9 bases are shared with TRBD2. The CDR3 sequence is 17 residues long. The V and J ends lost 0 bases and 4 bases, in that order; junction bases with no gene match: 8. CDR1 is SGHTA, CDR2 FQGNSA, per germline. The CDR3 here is CASSLALLAGYSDTQYF. As DNA, the CDR3 is TGTGCCAGCAGCTTAGCATTACTAGCGGGCTATTCAGATACGCAGTATTTT.

The sample holds a few counts of this clonotype. The CDR3 sequence: CATSDLNTEAFF. The CDR3 DNA is TGTGCCACCAGTGATTTGAACACTGAAGCTTTCTTT. The gene calls are TRBV24-1 and TRBJ1-1; no clear D gene. Trimming removed 0 bases from V and 2 bases from J, with 0 bases in between. Germline V gene data show CDR1 as KGHDR and CDR2 as SFDVKD. The CDR3 runs 12 residues.

This clonotype was recorded a few times. The chain recombines TRBV5-6 with TRBJ2-7; 9 nucleotides line up with TRBD2. The germline V gene encodes CDR1 SGHDT and CDR2 YYEEEE. Trimming at V came to 1 base and at J to 0 bases, leaving 2 bases not matched to a gene. This CDR3 has 15 residues. The CDR3 spells CASSLTSGFSYEQYV. The CDR3 DNA reads as TGTGCCAGCAGCTTGACTAGCGGGTTCTCCTACGAGCAGTACGTC.

This clonotype has at least ten counts. The rearrangement links TRBV7-2 to TRBJ2-3, with D tentatively TRBD1 (6 bases). The CDR3 has 15 amino acids. The germline CDR1 and CDR2 sequences are SGHTA and FQGNSA. Trimming shortened V by 3 bases and J by 0 bases, and 10 bases separated the two germline ends. CDR3 in amino acids: CASSFGGRSTDTQYF. CDR3 sequence (DNA): TGTGCCAGCAGCTTTGGGGGCAGAAGCACAGATACGCAGTATTTT.

The V gene is TRBV19, the J gene TRBJ1-2; the D gene is possibly TRBD1 (6 bases). Germline V gene sequence: CDR1 LNHDA, CDR2 SQIVND (reference sequence). There are 13 residues in the CDR3. Trimming stripped 3 bases from V and 6 bases from J, with 11 bases between. The CDR3 here is CASSISRTDGYTF. The CDR3 bases are TGTGCCAGTAGTATCTCCCGGACAGATGGCTACACCTTC.

A note on this clonotype: This may arise from a read error, as a much more abundant clone is one base away. The V call is TRBV6-2 or TRBV6-3, the J call TRBJ1-1; D not certain. Germline V gene data show CDR1 as MNHEY and CDR2 as SVGEGT. The CDR3 length is 13 residues. Trimming shortened V by 6 bases and J by 1 base, and 9 bases separated the two germline ends. The CDR3 bases are TGTGCCAGCAGCTCCTACAGGAACACTGAAGCTTTCTTT. It is translated as CASSSYRNTEAFF.

The chain recombines TRBV6-6 with TRBJ2-3; 11 nucleotides match TRBD2. Trimming took 5 bases from V and 3 from J; bases not matched to a gene: 7. CDR1 is MNHNY and CDR2 is SVGAGI in the germline V gene (reference sequence). This CDR3 comprises 16 residues. The CDR3 region is CASSVLAGGQTDTQYF. The CDR3 region has the DNA TGTGCCAGCAGTGTCCTAGCGGGAGGCCAGACAGATACGCAGTATTTT.

V is TRBV20-1 and J is TRBJ2-7; D remains unclear. This CDR3 is built from 14 residues. Trimming removed 0 bases from V and 4 bases from J, with 13 bases in between. Germline loops: CDR1 DFQATT, CDR2 SNEGSKA (reference sequence). The CDR3: CSAREAGTPYEQYF. The CDR3 coding sequence is TGCAGTGCTAGAGAGGCAGGAACCCCGTACGAGCAGTACTTC.